Listed here are 12 T cell receptor beta chains from one sample, sequenced in a study of T cells in Graves' hyperthyroidism and ophthalmopathy. Regions amplified from RNA transcripts were the TCR beta CDR3 regions. RT-PCR in the first round (using the HTBI primer set) targeted the TCR CDR3. From the multiplex PCR reads, TCRdb called clonotypes with MiXCR, one entry per CDR3 protein. This repertoire shows 600,000 to 650,000 distinct CDR3 sequences, about 17% found once; its top ten account for 3.8%. The sequenced sample was blood. Receptors were obtained from a woman between 25 and 40 years old with Graves' hyperthyroidism.

This clonotype was counted between two and nine times. This chain uses TRBV20-1 with TRBJ2-3; D gene uncertain. The V gene's germline CDR1 is DFQATT and CDR2 SNEGSKA (reference sequence). The CDR3 totals 11 residues. V was cut by 3 bases and J by 4 bases, with 5 bases left in between. CDR3 nucleotides: TGCAGTGCTAGGGGCCCAGATACGCAGTATTTT. Its protein is CSARGPDTQYF.

This clonotype was seen at least ten times. CDR3 sequence (DNA): TGTGCCAGCAGCCCGACTAGCGGCTCCTACAATGAGCAGTTCTTC. Its translation is CASSPTSGSYNEQFF. The chain recombines TRBV2 with TRBJ2-1; 9 bases line up with TRBD2. CDR3 size: 15 residues. CDR1 is SNHLY and CDR2 is FYNNEI in the germline V gene. V was pared by 6 bases and J by 0 bases, with 3 bases of the junction left unmatched.

This clonotype was observed a few times. The chain is built from TRBV27 and TRBJ1-2, with a tentative D call TRBD1 (5 bases). V was pared by 8 bases and J by 1 base, with 14 bases between. There are 14 residues in the CDR3. Germline V gives CDR1 MNHEY, CDR2 SMNVEV (reference sequence). CDR3 loop: CASRGQDLNYGYTF. For the CDR3, the DNA is TGTGCCAGCCGGGGCCAGGATCTTAACTATGGCTACACCTTC.

Concerning this clonotype itself: This may stem from a read error, because a much larger clone lies one nucleotide away. This sequence joins TRBV27 and TRBJ1-5, with D uncertain. V lost 1 base to trimming and J lost 0 bases, with 7 bases between them. The CDR3 contains 15 residues. Germline V gives CDR1 MNHEY, CDR2 SMNVEV (reference sequence). For the CDR3, the DNA is TGTGCCAGCAGTTTATTCGGAGATAGCAATCAGCCCCAGCATTTT. It specifies CASSLFGDSNQPQHF.

There are many counts of this clonotype. This chain uses TRBV11-3 with TRBJ2-4; perhaps D is TRBD1 or TRBD2 (5 bases each). Trimming stripped 3 bases from V and 4 bases from J, with 10 bases between. The CDR3 is 14 residues long. Germline V gives CDR1 SGHNT, CDR2 YENEEA. For the CDR3, the DNA is TGTGCCAGCAGCTTTGGGGGAAGTAAAAACATTCAGTACTTC. This gives the protein CASSFGGSKNIQYF.

This clonotype appeared a few times. V is TRBV27 and J is TRBJ2-7, with a tentative D call TRBD1 (6 bases). Germline lookup yields CDR1 MNHEY and CDR2 SMNVEV (reference sequence). Trimming shortened V by 2 bases and J by 0 bases, and 14 bases separated the two germline ends. The CDR3 consists of 16 residues. The CDR3 reads CASSLGGQGGSYEQYF. The CDR3 DNA follows: TGTGCCAGCAGTTTAGGGGGACAAGGGGGCTCCTACGAGCAGTACTTC.

This clonotype was seen only a few times. The chain carries TRBV7-2 and TRBJ2-6; D possibly corresponds to TRBD2 (5 bases). Germline loops: CDR1 SGHTA, CDR2 FQGNSA. The CDR3 length is 14 residues. The V gene lost 2 bases and the J gene lost 14 bases, with 16 bases spanning the gap. CDR3 residues: CASSLKWAGTFLTF. CDR3 nucleotide sequence: TGTGCCAGCAGCTTAAAATGGGCGGGTACCTTCCTGACTTTC.

This clonotype showed up many times. The genes are TRBV11-2 and TRBJ2-1; D tentatively fits TRBD1 or TRBD2 (5 bases each). CDR3 size: 13 residues. The germline CDR1 and CDR2 sequences are SGHAT and FQNNGV. The V end lost 5 bases, the J end lost 10 bases, and 15 bases lay between the germline ends. The CDR3 is CASSLGTEREQFF. CDR3 coding DNA: TGTGCCAGCAGCCTCGGGACCGAACGAGAGCAGTTCTTC.

A few counts support this clonotype. This chain links TRBV6-2 or TRBV6-3 with TRBJ2-5; 9 bases fit TRBD2. This CDR3 has 13 amino acids. Germline CDR1 and CDR2: MNHEY and SVGEGT. J gave up 1 base and V 8 bases, and 2 bases lay outside the gene matches. The CDR3 DNA reads TGTGCCAGCCGGACTAGCGCCCAAGAGACCCAGTACTTC. Its translation: CASRTSAQETQYF.

This clonotype was recorded many times. The chain carries TRBV12-3 or TRBV12-4 and TRBJ2-1, with a possible D match to TRBD1 (5 bases). The CDR3 runs 15 residues. The V and J ends lost 5 bases and 4 bases respectively, with 15 bases between them. In DNA, the CDR3 is TGTGCCAGCAGTCCAGACAGCCCTATATACAATGAGCAGTTCTTC. Its translation: CASSPDSPIYNEQFF.

This clonotype has just a few counts. V usage is TRBV3-1 and J usage is TRBJ2-3, with TRBD1 matching over 8 bases. The CDR3 runs to 16 residues. Germline CDR1 LGHDT, CDR2 YNNKEL (reference sequence). The V gene end was trimmed by 5 bases and the J gene end by 5 bases; junction bases not matched to a gene: 12. The CDR3 reads CASSGGQAGLGDTQYF. Here the CDR3 DNA reads TGTGCCAGCAGCGGGGGACAGGCCGGGCTTGGAGATACGCAGTATTTT.

The V gene is TRBV14, the J gene TRBJ1-2; D gene uncertain. CDR1 SGHDN and CDR2 FVKESK come from the germline V gene. This CDR3 contains 15 residues. V lost 4 bases and J lost 8, with 20 bases in between. The CDR3 sequence: CASSPTPTRSGGYTF. CDR3 bases: TGTGCCAGCAGCCCAACCCCCACAAGGTCCGGAGGCTACACCTTC.